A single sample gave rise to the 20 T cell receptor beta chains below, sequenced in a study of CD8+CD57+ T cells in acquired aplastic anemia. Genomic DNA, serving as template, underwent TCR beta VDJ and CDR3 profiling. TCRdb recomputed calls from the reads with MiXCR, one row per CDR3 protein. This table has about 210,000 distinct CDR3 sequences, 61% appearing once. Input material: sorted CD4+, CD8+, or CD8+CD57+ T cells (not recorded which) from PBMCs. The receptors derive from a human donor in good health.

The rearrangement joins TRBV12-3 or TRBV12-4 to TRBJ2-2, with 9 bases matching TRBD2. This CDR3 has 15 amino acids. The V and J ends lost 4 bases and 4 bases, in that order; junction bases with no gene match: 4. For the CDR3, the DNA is TGTGCCAGCAGTTCGGCTAGCGGGATCACCGGGGAGCTGTTTTTT. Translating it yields CASSSASGITGELFF.

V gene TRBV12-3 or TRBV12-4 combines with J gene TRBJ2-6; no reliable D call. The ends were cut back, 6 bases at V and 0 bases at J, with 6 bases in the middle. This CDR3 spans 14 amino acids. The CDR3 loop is CASSQNSGANVLTF. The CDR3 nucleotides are TGTGCCAGCAGCCAGAACTCTGGGGCCAACGTCCTGACTTTC.

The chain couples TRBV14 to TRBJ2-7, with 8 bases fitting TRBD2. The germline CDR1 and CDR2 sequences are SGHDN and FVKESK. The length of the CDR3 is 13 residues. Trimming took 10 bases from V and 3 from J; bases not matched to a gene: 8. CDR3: CATRSGANYEQYF. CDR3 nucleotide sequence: TGTGCCACCCGTAGCGGGGCGAACTACGAGCAGTACTTC.

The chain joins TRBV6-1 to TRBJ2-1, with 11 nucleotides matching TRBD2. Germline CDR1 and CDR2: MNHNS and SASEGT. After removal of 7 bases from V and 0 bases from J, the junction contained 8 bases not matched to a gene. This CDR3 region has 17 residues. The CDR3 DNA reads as TGTGCCAGCATTGGACTAGCGGGTTCGAGCTCCTACAATGAGCAGTTCTTC. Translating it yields CASIGLAGSSSYNEQFF.

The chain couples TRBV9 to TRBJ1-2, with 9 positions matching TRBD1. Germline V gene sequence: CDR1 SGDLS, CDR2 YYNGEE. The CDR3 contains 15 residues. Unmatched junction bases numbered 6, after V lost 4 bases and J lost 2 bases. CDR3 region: CASSSGQGGNYGYTF. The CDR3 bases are TGTGCCAGCAGCTCGGGACAGGGAGGGAACTATGGCTACACCTTC.

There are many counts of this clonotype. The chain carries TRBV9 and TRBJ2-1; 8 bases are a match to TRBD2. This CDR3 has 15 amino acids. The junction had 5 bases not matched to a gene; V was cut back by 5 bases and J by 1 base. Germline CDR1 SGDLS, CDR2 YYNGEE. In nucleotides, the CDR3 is TGTGCCAGCAGTCTAGTAGCGGGATCCTACAATGAGCAGTTCTTC. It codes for CASSLVAGSYNEQFF.

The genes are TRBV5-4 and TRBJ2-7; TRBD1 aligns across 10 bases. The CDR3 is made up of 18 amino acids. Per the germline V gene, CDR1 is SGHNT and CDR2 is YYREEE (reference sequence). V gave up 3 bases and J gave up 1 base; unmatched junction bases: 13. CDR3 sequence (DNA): TGTGCCAGCAGCTCGTGGGGGACAGGGGCCCTTAAGTCCTACGAGCAGTACTTC. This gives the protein CASSSWGTGALKSYEQYF.

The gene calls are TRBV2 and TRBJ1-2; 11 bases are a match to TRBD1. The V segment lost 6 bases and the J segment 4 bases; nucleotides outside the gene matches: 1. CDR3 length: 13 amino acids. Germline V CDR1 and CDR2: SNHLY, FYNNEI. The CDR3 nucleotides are TGTGCCAGCAGCGGGACAGGGGGCTATGGCTACACCTTC. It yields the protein CASSGTGGYGYTF.

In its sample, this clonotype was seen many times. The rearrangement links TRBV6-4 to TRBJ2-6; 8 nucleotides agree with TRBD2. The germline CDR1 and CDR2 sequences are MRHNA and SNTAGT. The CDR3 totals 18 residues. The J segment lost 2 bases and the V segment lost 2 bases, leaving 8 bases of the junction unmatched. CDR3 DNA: TGTGCCAGCAGTGACCCCACGGGAGGGTCGGCTGGGGCCAACGTCCTGACTTTC. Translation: CASSDPTGGSAGANVLTF.

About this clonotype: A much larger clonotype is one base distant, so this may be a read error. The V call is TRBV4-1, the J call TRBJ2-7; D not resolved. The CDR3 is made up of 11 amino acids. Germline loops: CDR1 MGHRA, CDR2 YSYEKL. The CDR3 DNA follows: TGCGCCATCAGCCAAGATAACGAGCAGTACTTC. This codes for CAISQDNEQYF.

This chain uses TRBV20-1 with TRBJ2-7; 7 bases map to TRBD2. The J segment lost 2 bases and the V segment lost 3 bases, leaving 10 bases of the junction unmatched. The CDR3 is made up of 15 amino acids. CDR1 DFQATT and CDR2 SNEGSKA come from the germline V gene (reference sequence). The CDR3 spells CSASPLGLPTYEQYF. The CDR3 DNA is TGCAGTGCTAGTCCCCTGGGACTACCTACCTACGAGCAGTACTTC.

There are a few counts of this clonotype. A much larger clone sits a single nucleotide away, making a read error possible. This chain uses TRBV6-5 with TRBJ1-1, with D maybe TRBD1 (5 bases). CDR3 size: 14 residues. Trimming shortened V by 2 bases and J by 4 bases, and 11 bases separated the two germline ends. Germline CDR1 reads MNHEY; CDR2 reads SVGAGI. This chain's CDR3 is CASSYGGAGTEAFF. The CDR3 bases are TGTGCCAGCAGTTACGGGGGTGCGGGCACTGAAGCTTTCTTT.

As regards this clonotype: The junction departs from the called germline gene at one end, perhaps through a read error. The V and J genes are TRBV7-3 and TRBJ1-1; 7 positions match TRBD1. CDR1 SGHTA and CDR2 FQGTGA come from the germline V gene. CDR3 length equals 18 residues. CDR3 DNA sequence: TGCGCCAGCAGCCAAGAATTTGGTTTCGGGACAGCCTACAATGAAGCTTTCTTT. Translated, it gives CASSQEFGFGTAYNEAFF.

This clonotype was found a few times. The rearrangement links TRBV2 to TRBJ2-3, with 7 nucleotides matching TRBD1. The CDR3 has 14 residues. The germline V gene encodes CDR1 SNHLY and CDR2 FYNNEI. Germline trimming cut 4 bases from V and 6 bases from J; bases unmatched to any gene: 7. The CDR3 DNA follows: TGTGCCAGCAGTGGTCGGACAGGCATTGATACGCAGTATTTT. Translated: CASSGRTGIDTQYF.

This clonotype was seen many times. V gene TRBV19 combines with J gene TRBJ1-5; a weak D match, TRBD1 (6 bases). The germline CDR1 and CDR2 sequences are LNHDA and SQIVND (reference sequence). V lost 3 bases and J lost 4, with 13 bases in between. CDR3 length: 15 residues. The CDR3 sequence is CASSMGSGVNQPQHF. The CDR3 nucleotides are TGTGCCAGTAGTATGGGGTCAGGGGTGAATCAGCCCCAGCATTTT.

The DNA for the CDR3 is TGTGCCAGCAGCTTGGACCTACTCAGCTCTGGAAACACCATATATTTT. It translates to CASSLDLLSSGNTIYF. The chain combines TRBV5-6 with TRBJ1-3; D remains ambiguous. Germline CDR1 and CDR2: SGHDT and YYEEEE. The V end was cut by 0 bases, the J end by 0 bases, with 10 bases between. The CDR3 sequence is 16 residues long.

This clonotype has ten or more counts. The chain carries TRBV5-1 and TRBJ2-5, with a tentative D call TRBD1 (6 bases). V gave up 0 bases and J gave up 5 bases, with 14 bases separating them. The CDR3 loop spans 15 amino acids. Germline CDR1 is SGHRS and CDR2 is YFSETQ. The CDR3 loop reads CASSLAETGGETQYF. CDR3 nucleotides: TGCGCCAGCAGCTTGGCCGAGACAGGCGGGGAGACCCAGTACTTC.

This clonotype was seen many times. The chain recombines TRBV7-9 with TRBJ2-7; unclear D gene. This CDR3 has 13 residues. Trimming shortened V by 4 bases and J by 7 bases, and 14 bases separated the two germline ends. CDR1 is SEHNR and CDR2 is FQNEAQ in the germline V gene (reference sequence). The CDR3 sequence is CASSSGPSREQYF. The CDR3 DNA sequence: TGTGCCAGCAGCTCGGGCCCCTCGAGGGAGCAGTACTTC.

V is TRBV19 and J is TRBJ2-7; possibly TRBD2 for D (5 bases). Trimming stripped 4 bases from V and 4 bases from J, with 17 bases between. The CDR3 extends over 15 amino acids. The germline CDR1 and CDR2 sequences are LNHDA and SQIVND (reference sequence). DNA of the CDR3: TGTGCCAGTAGTAAAGAGGGTTCCAGTCCTTACGAGCAGTACTTC. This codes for CASSKEGSSPYEQYF.

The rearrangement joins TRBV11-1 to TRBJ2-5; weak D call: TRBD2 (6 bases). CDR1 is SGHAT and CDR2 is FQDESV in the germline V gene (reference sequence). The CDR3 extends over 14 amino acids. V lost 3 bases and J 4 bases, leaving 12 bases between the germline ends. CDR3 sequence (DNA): TGTGCCAGCAGCTTTTACGGGGGTGGAGAGACCCAGTACTTC. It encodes CASSFYGGGETQYF.